The following is a TCR beta chain sequence with its context. No cognate antigen has been identified for it. Base qualities are not at hand, and no much larger clone is one base apart. Trimming takes 0 bases from V and 2 bases from J, and the germline ends sit 8 bases apart. CDR1 and CDR2 are drawn from the germline V gene: LGHNA, YNFKEQ. The CDR3 contains 16 residues, cysteine and phenylalanine counted. Only CDR3 DNA remains: 48 bases, in frame from the first base. This sample stems from a study of blood T cell repertoires in COVID-19 (dated by TCRdb to 2018 to 2020). Regarding the research as a whole: Collaborator samples came from the United States, Italy and Spain and covered acute and convalescent phases of COVID-19. Where available, HLA class I and class II types were obtained from metadata supplied by the sample provider rather than from assay-based typing. The material from the prospective study consisted of cDNA or gDNA derived from T cells, B-cell-depleted T cells, or PBMCs. The sample metadata nearly always contained a de-identified subject ID, COVID-19 status, age in years and sex. The repertoires were released in a freely available public database intended as a resource for research on the immune response to SARS-CoV-2. Deeply sampled blood TCRbeta repertoires from subjects exposed to, actively infected with, or recovered from COVID-19 were included in the dataset. Samples were obtained from the ongoing ImmuneRACE study (first 160 participants) and from about 1,300 subjects provided by 6 global collaborators.

Each collaborating institution followed its own protocols to collect whole blood in K2EDTA tubes. For TCRbeta analysis, collaborator samples were shipped as frozen whole blood, as isolated PBMCs, or as DNA extracted from either sample type. The research as a whole found: The quantity of clinical and demographic metadata differed by source and by participant and was supplied without curation.

The immunoSEQ Assay, a bias-controlled multiplex PCR, was used to amplify TCRbeta CDR3 regions from genomic DNA. In the paper's pipeline: Nucleated cell counts per sample were estimated from amplification of reference gene primers within the assay. To quantify the absolute abundance of each unique TCRbeta CDR3 rearrangement, sequence reads were collapsed and filtered. For each sample, productive Simpson clonality was calculated as the square root of Simpson's diversity index across productive rearrangements. Imported from immuneACCESS, the table was reduced by TCRdb to in-frame sequences with V and J called. These copies leave out some clones; in studies compared against another copy, an unresolved V gene accounts for under half, and the cause of the remainder is not known. D and trimming come from the DNA, and the V and J calls and clone size come from that table. In this sample the table shows about 140,000 clones, around 86% of which occur a single time. The ten largest clones represent approximately 5.4% of the sample.

This sequence was found in a human donor in a cohort sampled during active COVID-19. Sequencing was performed on peripheral blood. Recombination joined TRBV4-2 with TRBJ2-6; the D gene is perhaps TRBD1, on 5 matching bases. CDR3 sequence: CASSQEEGAGANVLTF. The nucleotides read TGTGCCAGCAGCCAAGAAGAAGGGGCTGGGGCCAACGTCCTGACTTTC.